This TCR beta chain was documented in a study of shared clonotypes between healthy human individuals. This table comes from immunoSEQ multiplex PCR, and its TCRdb copy is limited to in-frame clones, with some not included. Here the sample spans about 2.4 million clones, just over 90% being singletons. This clone came up a few times. Germline V gene data show CDR1 as LNHDA and CDR2 as SQIVND (reference sequence). This CDR3 contains 14 residues. V shed 1 base and J shed 13 bases, with 19 bases lying between them. Material for sequencing was naive CD4+ T cells sorted from blood. As to subset: CD45RA+ positively selected. This clonotype was sampled from a man younger than 35 in good health. The gene calls are TRBV19 and TRBJ1-2; tentatively, D is TRBD1 (6 bases). The CDR3 sequence is CASSIGDTKYVGTF. The CDR3 coding sequence is TGTGCCAGTAGTATAGGGGACACGAAGTATGTCGGCACCTTC.